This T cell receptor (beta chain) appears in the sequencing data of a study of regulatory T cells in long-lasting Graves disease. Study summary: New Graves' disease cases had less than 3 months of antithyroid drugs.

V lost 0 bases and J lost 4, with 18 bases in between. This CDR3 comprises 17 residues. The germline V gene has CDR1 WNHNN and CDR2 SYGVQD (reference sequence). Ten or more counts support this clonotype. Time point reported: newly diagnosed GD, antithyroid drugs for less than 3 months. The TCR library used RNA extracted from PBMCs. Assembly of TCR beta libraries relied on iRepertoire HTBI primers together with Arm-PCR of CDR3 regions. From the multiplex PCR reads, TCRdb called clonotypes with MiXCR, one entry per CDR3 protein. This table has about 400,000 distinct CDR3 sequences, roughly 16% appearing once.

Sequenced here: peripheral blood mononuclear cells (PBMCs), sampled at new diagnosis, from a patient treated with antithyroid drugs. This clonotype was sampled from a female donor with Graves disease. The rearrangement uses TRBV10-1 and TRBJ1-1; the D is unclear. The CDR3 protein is CASSESNMDRALTEAFF. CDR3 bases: TGCGCCAGCAGTGAGTCGAATATGGACCGGGCCCTCACTGAAGCTTTCTTT.